This T cell receptor beta chain is from a study of regulatory T cells in long-lasting Graves disease. Trimming left V 4 bases short and J 2 bases short, with 10 bases between. CDR3 length equals 14 residues. Germline CDR1 is MGHRA and CDR2 is YSYEKL. Relying on iRepertoire HTBI primers and Arm-PCR of CDR3 regions, the team built TCR beta libraries. TCRdb used MiXCR to reprocess the multiplex PCR reads, holding one entry per CDR3 protein. The data show hundreds of thousands of distinct CDR3 sequences, about 16% seen once. Stated time point: newly diagnosed GD, antithyroid drugs for less than 3 months. The authors made the TCR library using RNA they extracted from PBMCs. The same data also went into a second study, on T cells in Graves' hyperthyroidism and ophthalmopathy. As reported in that work: Researchers report that a 13 V-J model separated ophthalmopathy from stable hyperthyroidism.

The chain has TRBV4-1 and TRBJ2-3; perhaps TRBD1 as D (5 bases). Specimen: peripheral blood mononuclear cells (PBMCs), collected at new diagnosis, from a patient treated with antithyroid drugs. The receptor's source is a woman aged 40 to 65 with Graves disease. This CDR3 reads CASSPTETTDTQYF. The CDR3 coding sequence is TGCGCCAGCAGCCCGACAGAGACCACAGATACGCAGTATTTT.